Sequencing of this T cell receptor (beta chain) was carried out in a study of T cell responses to AZD1222 COVID-19 vaccine. Germline V gives CDR1 MDHEN, CDR2 SYDVKM. V dropped 2 bases and J dropped 3 bases, with 8 bases sitting between them. The CDR3 is made up of 13 amino acids. Findings of the study overall: Only a handful of AZD1222 recipients, more than 5 in all, had baseline seropositivity.

Produced via immunoSEQ multiplex PCR; TCRdb's table is partial and in-frame only. The sample yields 140,000 to 150,000 clones, more than 85% seen once. Concerning this clone itself: The antigen remains undetermined.

This receptor was taken from an adult who had recovered from COVID-19. This specimen consisted of peripheral blood, obtained after recovery from COVID-19. V and J are TRBV28 and TRBJ2-7, with D tentatively TRBD1 (5 bases). The CDR3 DNA is TGTGCCAGCAGTTTAAGACAGTTCTACGAGCAGTACTTC. The encoded protein is CASSLRQFYEQYF.